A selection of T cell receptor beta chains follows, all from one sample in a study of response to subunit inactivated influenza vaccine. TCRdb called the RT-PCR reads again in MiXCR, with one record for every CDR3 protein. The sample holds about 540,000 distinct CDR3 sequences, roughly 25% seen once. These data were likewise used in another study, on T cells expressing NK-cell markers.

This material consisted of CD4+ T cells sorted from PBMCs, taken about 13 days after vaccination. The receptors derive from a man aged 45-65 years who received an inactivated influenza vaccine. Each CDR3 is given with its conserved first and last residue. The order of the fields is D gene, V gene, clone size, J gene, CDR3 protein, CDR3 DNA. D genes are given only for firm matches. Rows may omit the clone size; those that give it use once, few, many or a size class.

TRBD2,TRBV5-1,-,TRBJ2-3,CASSRGYSGGSDTQYF,TGCGCCAGCAGCCGCGGCTATTCGGGAGGCTCAGATACGCAGTATTTT
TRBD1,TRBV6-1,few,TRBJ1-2,CASSEGQGAAGYTF,TGTGCCAGCAGTGAAGGACAGGGGGCAGCGGGCTACACCTTC
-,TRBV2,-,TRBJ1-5,CASSDSLGAGQPQHF,TGTGCCAGCAGTGACTCTTTGGGGGCTGGTCAGCCCCAGCATTTT
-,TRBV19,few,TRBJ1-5,CASSDLQQFSNQPQHF,TGTGCCAGCTCAGACCTCCAACAGTTTAGCAATCAGCCCCAGCATTTT
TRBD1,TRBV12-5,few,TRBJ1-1,CASGLIAGGNTEAFF,TGTGCTAGTGGTTTGATCGCAGGGGGCAACACTGAAGCTTTCTTT
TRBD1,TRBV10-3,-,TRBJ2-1,CAISDDRGGDEQFF,TGTGCCATCAGTGATGACAGGGGTGGGGATGAGCAGTTCTTC
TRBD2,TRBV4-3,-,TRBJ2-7,CASSRVAGGPSSYEQYF,TGCGCCAGCAGCAGGGTAGCGGGGGGGCCGAGCTCCTACGAGCAGTACTTC
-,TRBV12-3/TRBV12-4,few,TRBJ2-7,CASSTAVSEQYF,TGTGCCAGCAGTACCGCTGTATCGGAGCAGTACTTC
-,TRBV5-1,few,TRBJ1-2,CASSPGSGNYGYTF,TGCGCCAGCAGCCCAGGGTCAGGGAACTATGGCTACACCTTC
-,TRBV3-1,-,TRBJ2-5,CASSLRALQETQYF,TGTGCCAGCAGCCTGAGGGCGTTACAAGAGACCCAGTACTTC
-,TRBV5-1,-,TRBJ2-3,CASSFFARTDTQYF,TGCGCCAGCAGCTTTTTCGCCCGCACAGATACGCAGTATTTT
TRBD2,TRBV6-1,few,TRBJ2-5,CASQRGIISETQYF,TGTGCCAGCCAGCGGGGGATTATCTCAGAGACCCAGTACTTC
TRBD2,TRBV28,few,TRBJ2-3,CASSSGLAGGTTTDTQYF,TGTGCCAGCAGTTCGGGACTAGCGGGGGGAACAACCACAGATACGCAGTATTTT
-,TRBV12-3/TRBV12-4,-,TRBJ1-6,CASSFTLGNSPLHF,TGTGCCAGCAGTTTTACCCTAGGGAATTCACCCCTCCACTTT
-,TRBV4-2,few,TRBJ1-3,CASSPFEGLGNTIYF,TGTGCCAGCAGCCCCTTCGAGGGGCTTGGAAACACCATATATTTT
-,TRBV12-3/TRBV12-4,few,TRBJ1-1,CASSAGLTTEAFF,TGTGCCAGCAGTGCAGGGTTGACCACTGAAGCTTTCTTT
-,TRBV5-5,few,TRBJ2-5,CASSWGISREPQYF,TGTGCCAGCAGCTGGGGAATTTCAAGAGAGCCCCAGTACTTC
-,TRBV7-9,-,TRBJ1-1,CASGRGVTEAFF,TGTGCCAGCGGTCGGGGGGTAACTGAAGCTTTCTTT
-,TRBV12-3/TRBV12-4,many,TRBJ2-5,CASSLGGTRGETQYF,TGTGCCAGCAGTTTAGGGGGTACTCGGGGAGAGACCCAGTACTTC
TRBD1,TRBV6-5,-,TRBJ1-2,CASSYSGTGKHYGYTF,TGTGCCAGCAGTTACAGTGGGACAGGGAAGCACTATGGCTACACCTTC
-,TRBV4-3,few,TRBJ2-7,CASSQDHRVGEQYF,TGCGCCAGCAGCCAAGACCACAGGGTAGGGGAGCAGTACTTC
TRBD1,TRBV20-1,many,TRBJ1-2,CSATSDRAGGYTF,TGCAGTGCTACCTCCGACAGGGCTGGTGGCTACACCTTC
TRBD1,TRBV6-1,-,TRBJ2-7,CASSVNRGLYEQYF,TGTGCCAGCAGTGTCAACAGGGGGCTCTACGAGCAGTACTTC
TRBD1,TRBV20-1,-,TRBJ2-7,CSARDGKGADEQYF,TGCAGTGCTAGAGATGGGAAGGGGGCCGACGAGCAGTACTTC
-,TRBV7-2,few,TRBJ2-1,CASSLGLVDEQFF,TGTGCCAGCAGCTTAGGACTAGTCGATGAGCAGTTCTTC
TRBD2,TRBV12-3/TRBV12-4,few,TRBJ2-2,CASSTIGGAGELFF,TGTGCCAGCAGTACCATTGGGGGGGCCGGGGAGCTGTTTTTT
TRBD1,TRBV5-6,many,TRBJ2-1,CASTGQVYNEQFF,TGTGCCAGCACCGGACAGGTATACAATGAGCAGTTCTTC
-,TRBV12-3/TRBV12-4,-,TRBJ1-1,CASSFAGQGPERIF,TGTGCCAGCAGTTTCGCCGGTCAGGGCCCCGAACGGATCTTT
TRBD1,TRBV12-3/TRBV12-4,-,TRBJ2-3,CASSPGTGISDTQYF,TGTGCCAGCAGCCCCGGGACAGGGATATCAGATACGCAGTATTTT
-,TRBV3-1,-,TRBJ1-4,CASSHRGVSNEKLFF,TGTGCCAGCAGCCATCGGGGGGTTAGTAATGAAAAACTGTTTTTT
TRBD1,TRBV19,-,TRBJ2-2,CASSTQGQGRERELFF,TGTGCCAGTAGTACCCAAGGACAGGGCCGGGAAAGGGAGCTGTTTTTT
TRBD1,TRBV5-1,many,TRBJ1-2,CASSPGTGEGYTF,TGCGCCAGCAGCCCGGGGACAGGGGAAGGCTACACCTTC
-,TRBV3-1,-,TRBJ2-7,CASSQLKTYEQYF,TGTGCCAGCAGCCAATTAAAGACCTACGAGCAGTACTTC
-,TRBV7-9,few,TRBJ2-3,CASSLKLGLPGSDTQYF,TGTGCCAGCAGCTTAAAGTTAGGCCTTCCCGGGTCGGATACGCAGTATTTT
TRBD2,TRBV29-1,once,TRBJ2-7,CSVRDAGGEQYF,TGCAGCGTCCGGGACGCGGGAGGGGAGCAGTACTTC
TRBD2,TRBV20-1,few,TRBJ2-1,CSARVTSGSPKFF,TGCAGTGCTCGTGTGACTAGCGGGTCCCCCAAGTTCTTC
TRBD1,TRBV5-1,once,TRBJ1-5,CARTESGGNQPQHF,TGCGCCAGAACAGAATCAGGGGGAAATCAGCCCCAGCATTTT
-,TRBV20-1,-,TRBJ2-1,CSAGGGVYNEQFF,TGCAGTGCTGGGGGCGGGGTTTACAATGAGCAGTTCTTC
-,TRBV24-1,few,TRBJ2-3,CATSDFRAGNTDTQYF,TGTGCCACCAGTGATTTCAGGGCCGGGAACACAGATACGCAGTATTTT
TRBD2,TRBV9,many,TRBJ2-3,CASSLSGAGGGDTQYF,TGTGCCAGCAGCCTCAGCGGCGCGGGAGGGGGGGATACGCAGTATTTT
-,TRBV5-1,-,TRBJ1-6,CVSSIGSTHSPLHF,TGCGTCAGCAGCATAGGGAGTACGCATTCACCCCTCCACTTT
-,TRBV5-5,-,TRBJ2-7,CASSLEGVSSYEQYF,TGTGCCAGCAGCTTGGAGGGGGTGAGCTCCTACGAGCAGTACTTC
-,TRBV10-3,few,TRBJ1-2,CAISDRRGYTF,TGTGCCATCAGCGACCGGAGGGGCTACACCTTC
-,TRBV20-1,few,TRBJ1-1,CSARDLVKRWTEAFF,TGCAGTGCTAGAGATCTTGTTAAAAGGTGGACTGAAGCTTTCTTT
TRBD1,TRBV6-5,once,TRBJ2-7,CASSYATGQGAYEQYF,TGTGCCAGCAGTTACGCCACTGGACAGGGGGCTTACGAGCAGTACTTC
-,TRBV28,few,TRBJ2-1,CASSWGDRPYNEQFF,TGTGCCAGCAGTTGGGGGGACAGACCCTACAATGAGCAGTTCTTC
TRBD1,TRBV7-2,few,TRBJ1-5,CASSPAQGAWQPQHF,TGTGCCAGCAGCCCCGCGCAGGGGGCTTGGCAGCCCCAGCATTTT
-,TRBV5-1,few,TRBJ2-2,CASSLGSFANTGELFF,TGCGCCAGCAGCTTGGGTTCATTCGCGAACACCGGGGAGCTGTTTTTT
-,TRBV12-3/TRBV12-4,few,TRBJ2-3,CASSLRFNGAQADTQYF,TGTGCCAGCAGTTTACGTTTCAACGGGGCCCAGGCAGATACGCAGTATTTT
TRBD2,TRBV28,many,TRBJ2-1,CASKSETSGSSYNEQFF,TGTGCCAGCAAATCCGAGACTAGCGGGAGCTCCTACAATGAGCAGTTCTTC
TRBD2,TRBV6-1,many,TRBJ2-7,CASRTTSGPSYEQYF,TGTGCCAGCAGAACCACTAGCGGGCCCTCCTACGAGCAGTACTTC
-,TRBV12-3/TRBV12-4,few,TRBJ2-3,CASSLGAGARTDTQYF,TGTGCCAGCAGTTTAGGGGCGGGGGCCCGCACAGATACGCAGTATTTT
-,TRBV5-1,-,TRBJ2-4,CASSLEGSGANIQYF,TGCGCCAGCAGCTTGGAGGGATCCGGAGCAAACATTCAGTACTTC